One sample yielded the 5 T cell receptor beta chains listed below, sequenced in a study of T cell responses to AZD1222 COVID-19 vaccine (dated by TCRdb to the early 2020s). Reading the label with the study, this specimen's time point is: baseline before first vaccination. The method was the immunoSEQ multiplex PCR assay. Imported from immuneACCESS, the table was reduced by TCRdb to in-frame sequences with V and J called. These copies leave out some clones; in studies compared against another copy, an unresolved V gene accounts for under half, and the cause of the remainder is not known. The sample records 150,000 or so clones, 92% of which are singletons. The ten most abundant clones make up 5% of the sample. Sequenced here: peripheral blood, sampled on day 0 of AZD1222 vaccination. Receptors originate from an adult in good health.

V gene TRBV12-3 or TRBV12-4 combines with J gene TRBJ1-2, with 9 bases matching TRBD1. This CDR3 has 13 amino acids. Trimming at V came to 5 bases and at J to 8 bases, leaving 6 bases not matched to a gene. CDR3 DNA sequence: TGTGCCAGCAGTAACCGGGACAGGGCCGGCTACACCTTC. This gives the protein CASSNRDRAGYTF.

J is TRBJ1-2 and V is TRBV18, with no clear D. CDR1 is KGHSH, CDR2 LQKENI, per germline. The CDR3 length is 15 residues. V gave up 2 bases and J gave up 2 bases, with 12 bases separating them. CDR3 sequence (DNA): TGTGCCAGCTCACCAGAACAAGGGTCGAACTATGGCTACACCTTC. Protein sequence: CASSPEQGSNYGYTF.

The chain has TRBV6-5 and TRBJ1-2, with a weak D call TRBD1 (5 bases). The CDR3 sequence is 15 residues long. The V and J ends lost 7 bases and 6 bases respectively, with 21 bases between them. CDR1 and CDR2 (germline): MNHEY, SVGAGI. CDR3 DNA: TGTGCCAGCACCCTCCCAGGAGAGCGGACAAATGGCTACACCTTC. Translated, it gives CASTLPGERTNGYTF.

The chain couples TRBV7-9 to TRBJ2-1; 9 nucleotides match TRBD2. Germline CDR1 SEHNR, CDR2 FQNEAQ (reference sequence). Trimming removed 2 bases from V and 4 bases from J; junction bases left unmatched: 9. This CDR3 is built from 17 residues. This CDR3 reads CASSLRAGGSTYNEQFF. Here the CDR3 DNA reads TGTGCCAGCAGCTTAAGAGCGGGGGGCTCCACTTACAATGAGCAGTTCTTC. Looking up the rest from reference TRBV7-9 and TRBJ2-1 gives the full variable domain: DTGVSQNPRHKITKRGQNVTFRCDPISEHNRLYWYRQTLGQGPEFLTYFQNEAQLEKSRLLSDRFSAERPKGSFSTLEIQRTEQGDSAMYLCASSLRAGGSTYNEQFFGPGTRLTVL.

The chain recombines TRBV28 with TRBJ1-5; tentative D call: TRBD1 (6 bases). The CDR3 loop spans 14 amino acids. Trimming took off 5 bases at V and 4 bases at J, with 12 bases between the two ends. The germline V gene encodes CDR1 MDHEN and CDR2 SYDVKM. The CDR3 sequence: CASSRTGWNQPQHF. As DNA, the CDR3 is TGTGCCAGCAGTCGAACAGGGTGGAATCAGCCCCAGCATTTT.